This T cell receptor (beta chain) was documented in a study of blood T cell repertoires in COVID-19. Study-level background: The analysed material was cDNA or gDNA that came from T cells, B-cell-depleted T cells, or PBMCs.

The V and J ends lost 3 bases and 2 bases respectively, with 10 bases between them. The CDR3 spans 14 residues. Germline V CDR1 and CDR2: SGDLS, YYNGEE. In the original workflow: Amplification of reference gene primers was used by the study to estimate nucleated cell counts. TCRdb keeps only in-frame clones here, not all; method: immunoSEQ multiplex PCR. V and J calls and clone size are those listed in that table; D and trimming were worked out from the DNA. The sample has approximately 300,000 clones; 88% are singletons. Seattle patients were enrolled while actively infected and followed longitudinally.

The source of this sequence is a woman in her 30s with COVID-19, enrolled during active disease. Material for sequencing was peripheral blood. This rearrangement joins TRBV9 to TRBJ2-3, with D perhaps TRBD2 (6 bases). In nucleotides, the CDR3 is TGTGCCAGCAGCGGTGGGGACTTCACAGATACGCAGTATTTT. Residues: CASSGGDFTDTQYF.